This T cell receptor beta chain was recorded in a study of T-cell reconstitution after alpha-beta-depleted transplantation in children. This clonotype was observed a few times. As yet, its antigen is unknown. Study outcomes and limitations: It was reported that alpha-beta T cells came from several hundred expanded graft clones (about two months after transplant). Newly made T cells mostly supplied T-cell counts and diversity one year after transplant.

Construction of the TCRbeta library involved unique molecular identifiers. Via MiXCR, TCRdb re-called the PCR reads, giving one row per CDR3 protein. The sample lists about 340,000 distinct CDR3 sequences; around 15% were seen once. Trimming stripped 0 bases from V and 0 bases from J, with 18 bases between. Per germline, CDR1 LGHNA and CDR2 YNFKEQ. The CDR3 covers 19 residues. Material: PBMCs, mostly from graft donor cells, obtained 360 days after TCRalphabeta/CD19-depleted stem cell transplant. This TCR came from a male patient aged 2 to 10 who had a stem cell transplant for acute lymphoblastic leukemia, so the T cells may come from the graft donor. The gene calls are TRBV4-2 and TRBJ2-1, with D perhaps matching TRBD2 (6 bases). The CDR3 DNA reads TGTGCCAGCAGCCAAGAGTTCGCTACGGGGGTACCCTCCTACAATGAGCAGTTCTTC. Translated, it gives CASSQEFATGVPSYNEQFF.